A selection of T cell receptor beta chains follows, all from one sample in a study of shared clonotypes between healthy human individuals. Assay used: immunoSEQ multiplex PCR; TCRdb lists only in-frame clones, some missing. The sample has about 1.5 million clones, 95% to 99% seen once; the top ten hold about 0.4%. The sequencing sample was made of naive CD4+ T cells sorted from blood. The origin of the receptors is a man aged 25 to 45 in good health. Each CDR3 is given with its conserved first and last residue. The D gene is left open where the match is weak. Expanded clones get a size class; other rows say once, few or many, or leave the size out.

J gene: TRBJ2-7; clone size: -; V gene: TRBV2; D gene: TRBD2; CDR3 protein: CASRAPRLAVSSYEQYF; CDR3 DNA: TGTGCCAGCAGGGCTCCCAGACTAGCGGTTAGCTCCTACGAGCAGTACTTC
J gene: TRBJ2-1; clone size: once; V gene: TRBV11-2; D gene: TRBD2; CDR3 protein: CASSLGGGRPIYNEQFF; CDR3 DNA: TGTGCCAGCAGCTTAGGCGGCGGGAGGCCTATCTACAATGAGCAGTTCTTC
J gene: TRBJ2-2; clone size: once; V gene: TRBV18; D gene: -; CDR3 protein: CASSPRVLGKTANTGELFF; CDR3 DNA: TGTGCCAGCTCACCACGGGTCCTTGGAAAAACAGCGAACACCGGGGAGCTGTTTTTT
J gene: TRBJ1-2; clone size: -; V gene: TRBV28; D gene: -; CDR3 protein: CASSLFLIGYTF; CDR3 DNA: TGTGCCAGCAGTTTATTCCTGATCGGCTACACCTTC
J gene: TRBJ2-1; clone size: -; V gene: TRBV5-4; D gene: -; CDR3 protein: CASSLGTEKIYNEQFF; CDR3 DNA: TGTGCCAGCAGCTTGGGGACAGAGAAAATATACAATGAGCAGTTCTTC
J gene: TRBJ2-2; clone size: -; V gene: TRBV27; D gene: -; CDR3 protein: CASSLGMTGELFF; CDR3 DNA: TGTGCCAGCAGCCTAGGGATGACCGGGGAGCTGTTTTTT
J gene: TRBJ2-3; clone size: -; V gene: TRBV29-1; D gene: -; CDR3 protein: CSVKQAVTDTQYF; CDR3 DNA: TGCAGCGTTAAACAGGCCGTGACAGATACGCAGTATTTT
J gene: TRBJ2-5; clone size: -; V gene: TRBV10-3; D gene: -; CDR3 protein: CAIKAEGLETQYF; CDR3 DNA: TGTGCCATCAAGGCGGAAGGCTTAGAGACCCAGTACTTC
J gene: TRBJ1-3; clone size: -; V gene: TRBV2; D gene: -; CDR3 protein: CASSPDVGNTIYF; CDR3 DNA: TGTGCCAGCAGTCCGGATGTCGGAAACACCATATATTTT
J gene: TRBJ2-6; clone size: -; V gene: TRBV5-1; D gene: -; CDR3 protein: CASVSGANVLTF; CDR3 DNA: TGCGCCAGCGTCTCTGGGGCCAACGTCCTGACTTTC
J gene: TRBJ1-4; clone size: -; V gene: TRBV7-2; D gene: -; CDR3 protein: CASSLAVDSGKLFF; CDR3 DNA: TGTGCCAGCAGCTTAGCGGTCGACTCGGGGAAACTGTTTTTT
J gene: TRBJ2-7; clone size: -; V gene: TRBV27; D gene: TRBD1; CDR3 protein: CASSFKGAEQYF; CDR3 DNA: TGTGCCAGCAGTTTTAAGGGGGCTGAGCAGTACTTC
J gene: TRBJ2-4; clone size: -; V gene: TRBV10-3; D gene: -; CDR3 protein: CAISDLGTGGDIQYF; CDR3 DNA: TGTGCCATCAGTGATTTGGGAACAGGTGGAGACATTCAGTACTTC
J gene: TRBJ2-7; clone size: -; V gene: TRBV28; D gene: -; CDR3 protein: CASRAASAAYEQYF; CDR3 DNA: TGTGCCAGCAGGGCGGCTAGCGCCGCCTACGAGCAGTACTTC
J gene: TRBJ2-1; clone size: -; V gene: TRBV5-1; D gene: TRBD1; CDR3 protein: CASSPPTGGPYNEQFF; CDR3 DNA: TGCGCCAGCAGCCCACCGACAGGGGGCCCCTACAATGAGCAGTTCTTC